This paragraph reports one TCR beta chain. What it recognizes is unknown. With 8 bases clipped from V and 1 base from J, the junction kept 4 bases outside the gene matches. This CDR3 has 15 amino acids. Germline values: CDR1 MNHEY, CDR2 SVGAGI. Method: immunoSEQ multiplex PCR; TCRdb's copy keeps in-frame clones and lacks some. This sample has some 200,000 clones, with approximately 93% found just once. The sample belongs to a study of T cell responses to AZD1222 COVID-19 vaccine. General study points: Seropositive status at baseline applied to only a handful of AZD1222 recipients. The repertoires were collected only after the peak T cell response.

The sample consisted of peripheral blood, taken 28 days after the second AZD1222 dose. The chain is built from TRBV6-5 and TRBJ1-4, with 10 bases identical to TRBD1. The receptor was derived from an adult who received the AZD1222 COVID-19 vaccine. CDR3 sequence reads: CASRDRGRTNEKLFF. DNA for the CDR3: TGTGCCAGCCGGGACAGGGGTAGAACTAATGAAAAACTGTTTTTT.